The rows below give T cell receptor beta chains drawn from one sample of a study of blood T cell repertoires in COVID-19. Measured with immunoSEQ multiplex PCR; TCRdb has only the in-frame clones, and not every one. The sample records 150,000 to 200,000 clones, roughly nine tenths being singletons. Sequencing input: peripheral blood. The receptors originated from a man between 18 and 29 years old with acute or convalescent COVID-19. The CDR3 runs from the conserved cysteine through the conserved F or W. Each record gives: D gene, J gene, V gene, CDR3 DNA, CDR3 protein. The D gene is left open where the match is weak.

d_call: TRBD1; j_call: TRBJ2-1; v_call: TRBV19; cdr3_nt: TGTGCCAGTAGTCGGGACAGGGGTATGAATGAGCAGTTCTTC; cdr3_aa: CASSRDRGMNEQFF
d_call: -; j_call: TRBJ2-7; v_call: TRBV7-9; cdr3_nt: TGTGCCAGCAGCTCCGGTCGGGAGAGCTCCTACGAGCAGTACTTC; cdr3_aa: CASSSGRESSYEQYF
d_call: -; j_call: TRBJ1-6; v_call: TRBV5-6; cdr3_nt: TGTGCCAGCAGCTATGGGGAGGGTTCACCCCTCCACTTT; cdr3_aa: CASSYGEGSPLHF
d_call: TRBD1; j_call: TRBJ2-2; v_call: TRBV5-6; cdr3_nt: TGTGCCAGCAGGAAAACCGGGACAGGGGGTACCGGGGAGCTGTTTTTT; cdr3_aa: CASRKTGTGGTGELFF
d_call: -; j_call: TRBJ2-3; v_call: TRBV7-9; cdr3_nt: TGTGCCAGCAGCTTAGTGCAGGTTAGCACAGATACGCAGTATTTT; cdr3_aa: CASSLVQVSTDTQYF
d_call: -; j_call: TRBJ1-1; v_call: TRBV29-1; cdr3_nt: TGCAGCGTTACAGGAAAAGGGGTGTCGGCTTTCTTT; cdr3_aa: CSVTGKGVSAFF
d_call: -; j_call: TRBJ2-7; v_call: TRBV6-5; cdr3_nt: TGTGCCAGCCGGGACACCATTAGCTCCTACGAGCAGTACTTC; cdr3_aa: CASRDTISSYEQYF
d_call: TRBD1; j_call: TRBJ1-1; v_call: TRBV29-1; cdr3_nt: TGCAGCGCCCCGCTAGGGGGCGTGAACACTGAAGCTTTCTTT; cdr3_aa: CSAPLGGVNTEAFF
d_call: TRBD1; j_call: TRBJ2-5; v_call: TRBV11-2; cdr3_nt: TGTGCCAGCAGCTTAGGCGGACAGGGGGCAAGAGAGACCCAGTACTTC; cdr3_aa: CASSLGGQGARETQYF
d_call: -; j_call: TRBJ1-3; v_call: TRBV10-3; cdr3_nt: TGTGCCATCAGTGACCCGACAGATTACTCTGGAAACACCATATATTTT; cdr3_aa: CAISDPTDYSGNTIYF